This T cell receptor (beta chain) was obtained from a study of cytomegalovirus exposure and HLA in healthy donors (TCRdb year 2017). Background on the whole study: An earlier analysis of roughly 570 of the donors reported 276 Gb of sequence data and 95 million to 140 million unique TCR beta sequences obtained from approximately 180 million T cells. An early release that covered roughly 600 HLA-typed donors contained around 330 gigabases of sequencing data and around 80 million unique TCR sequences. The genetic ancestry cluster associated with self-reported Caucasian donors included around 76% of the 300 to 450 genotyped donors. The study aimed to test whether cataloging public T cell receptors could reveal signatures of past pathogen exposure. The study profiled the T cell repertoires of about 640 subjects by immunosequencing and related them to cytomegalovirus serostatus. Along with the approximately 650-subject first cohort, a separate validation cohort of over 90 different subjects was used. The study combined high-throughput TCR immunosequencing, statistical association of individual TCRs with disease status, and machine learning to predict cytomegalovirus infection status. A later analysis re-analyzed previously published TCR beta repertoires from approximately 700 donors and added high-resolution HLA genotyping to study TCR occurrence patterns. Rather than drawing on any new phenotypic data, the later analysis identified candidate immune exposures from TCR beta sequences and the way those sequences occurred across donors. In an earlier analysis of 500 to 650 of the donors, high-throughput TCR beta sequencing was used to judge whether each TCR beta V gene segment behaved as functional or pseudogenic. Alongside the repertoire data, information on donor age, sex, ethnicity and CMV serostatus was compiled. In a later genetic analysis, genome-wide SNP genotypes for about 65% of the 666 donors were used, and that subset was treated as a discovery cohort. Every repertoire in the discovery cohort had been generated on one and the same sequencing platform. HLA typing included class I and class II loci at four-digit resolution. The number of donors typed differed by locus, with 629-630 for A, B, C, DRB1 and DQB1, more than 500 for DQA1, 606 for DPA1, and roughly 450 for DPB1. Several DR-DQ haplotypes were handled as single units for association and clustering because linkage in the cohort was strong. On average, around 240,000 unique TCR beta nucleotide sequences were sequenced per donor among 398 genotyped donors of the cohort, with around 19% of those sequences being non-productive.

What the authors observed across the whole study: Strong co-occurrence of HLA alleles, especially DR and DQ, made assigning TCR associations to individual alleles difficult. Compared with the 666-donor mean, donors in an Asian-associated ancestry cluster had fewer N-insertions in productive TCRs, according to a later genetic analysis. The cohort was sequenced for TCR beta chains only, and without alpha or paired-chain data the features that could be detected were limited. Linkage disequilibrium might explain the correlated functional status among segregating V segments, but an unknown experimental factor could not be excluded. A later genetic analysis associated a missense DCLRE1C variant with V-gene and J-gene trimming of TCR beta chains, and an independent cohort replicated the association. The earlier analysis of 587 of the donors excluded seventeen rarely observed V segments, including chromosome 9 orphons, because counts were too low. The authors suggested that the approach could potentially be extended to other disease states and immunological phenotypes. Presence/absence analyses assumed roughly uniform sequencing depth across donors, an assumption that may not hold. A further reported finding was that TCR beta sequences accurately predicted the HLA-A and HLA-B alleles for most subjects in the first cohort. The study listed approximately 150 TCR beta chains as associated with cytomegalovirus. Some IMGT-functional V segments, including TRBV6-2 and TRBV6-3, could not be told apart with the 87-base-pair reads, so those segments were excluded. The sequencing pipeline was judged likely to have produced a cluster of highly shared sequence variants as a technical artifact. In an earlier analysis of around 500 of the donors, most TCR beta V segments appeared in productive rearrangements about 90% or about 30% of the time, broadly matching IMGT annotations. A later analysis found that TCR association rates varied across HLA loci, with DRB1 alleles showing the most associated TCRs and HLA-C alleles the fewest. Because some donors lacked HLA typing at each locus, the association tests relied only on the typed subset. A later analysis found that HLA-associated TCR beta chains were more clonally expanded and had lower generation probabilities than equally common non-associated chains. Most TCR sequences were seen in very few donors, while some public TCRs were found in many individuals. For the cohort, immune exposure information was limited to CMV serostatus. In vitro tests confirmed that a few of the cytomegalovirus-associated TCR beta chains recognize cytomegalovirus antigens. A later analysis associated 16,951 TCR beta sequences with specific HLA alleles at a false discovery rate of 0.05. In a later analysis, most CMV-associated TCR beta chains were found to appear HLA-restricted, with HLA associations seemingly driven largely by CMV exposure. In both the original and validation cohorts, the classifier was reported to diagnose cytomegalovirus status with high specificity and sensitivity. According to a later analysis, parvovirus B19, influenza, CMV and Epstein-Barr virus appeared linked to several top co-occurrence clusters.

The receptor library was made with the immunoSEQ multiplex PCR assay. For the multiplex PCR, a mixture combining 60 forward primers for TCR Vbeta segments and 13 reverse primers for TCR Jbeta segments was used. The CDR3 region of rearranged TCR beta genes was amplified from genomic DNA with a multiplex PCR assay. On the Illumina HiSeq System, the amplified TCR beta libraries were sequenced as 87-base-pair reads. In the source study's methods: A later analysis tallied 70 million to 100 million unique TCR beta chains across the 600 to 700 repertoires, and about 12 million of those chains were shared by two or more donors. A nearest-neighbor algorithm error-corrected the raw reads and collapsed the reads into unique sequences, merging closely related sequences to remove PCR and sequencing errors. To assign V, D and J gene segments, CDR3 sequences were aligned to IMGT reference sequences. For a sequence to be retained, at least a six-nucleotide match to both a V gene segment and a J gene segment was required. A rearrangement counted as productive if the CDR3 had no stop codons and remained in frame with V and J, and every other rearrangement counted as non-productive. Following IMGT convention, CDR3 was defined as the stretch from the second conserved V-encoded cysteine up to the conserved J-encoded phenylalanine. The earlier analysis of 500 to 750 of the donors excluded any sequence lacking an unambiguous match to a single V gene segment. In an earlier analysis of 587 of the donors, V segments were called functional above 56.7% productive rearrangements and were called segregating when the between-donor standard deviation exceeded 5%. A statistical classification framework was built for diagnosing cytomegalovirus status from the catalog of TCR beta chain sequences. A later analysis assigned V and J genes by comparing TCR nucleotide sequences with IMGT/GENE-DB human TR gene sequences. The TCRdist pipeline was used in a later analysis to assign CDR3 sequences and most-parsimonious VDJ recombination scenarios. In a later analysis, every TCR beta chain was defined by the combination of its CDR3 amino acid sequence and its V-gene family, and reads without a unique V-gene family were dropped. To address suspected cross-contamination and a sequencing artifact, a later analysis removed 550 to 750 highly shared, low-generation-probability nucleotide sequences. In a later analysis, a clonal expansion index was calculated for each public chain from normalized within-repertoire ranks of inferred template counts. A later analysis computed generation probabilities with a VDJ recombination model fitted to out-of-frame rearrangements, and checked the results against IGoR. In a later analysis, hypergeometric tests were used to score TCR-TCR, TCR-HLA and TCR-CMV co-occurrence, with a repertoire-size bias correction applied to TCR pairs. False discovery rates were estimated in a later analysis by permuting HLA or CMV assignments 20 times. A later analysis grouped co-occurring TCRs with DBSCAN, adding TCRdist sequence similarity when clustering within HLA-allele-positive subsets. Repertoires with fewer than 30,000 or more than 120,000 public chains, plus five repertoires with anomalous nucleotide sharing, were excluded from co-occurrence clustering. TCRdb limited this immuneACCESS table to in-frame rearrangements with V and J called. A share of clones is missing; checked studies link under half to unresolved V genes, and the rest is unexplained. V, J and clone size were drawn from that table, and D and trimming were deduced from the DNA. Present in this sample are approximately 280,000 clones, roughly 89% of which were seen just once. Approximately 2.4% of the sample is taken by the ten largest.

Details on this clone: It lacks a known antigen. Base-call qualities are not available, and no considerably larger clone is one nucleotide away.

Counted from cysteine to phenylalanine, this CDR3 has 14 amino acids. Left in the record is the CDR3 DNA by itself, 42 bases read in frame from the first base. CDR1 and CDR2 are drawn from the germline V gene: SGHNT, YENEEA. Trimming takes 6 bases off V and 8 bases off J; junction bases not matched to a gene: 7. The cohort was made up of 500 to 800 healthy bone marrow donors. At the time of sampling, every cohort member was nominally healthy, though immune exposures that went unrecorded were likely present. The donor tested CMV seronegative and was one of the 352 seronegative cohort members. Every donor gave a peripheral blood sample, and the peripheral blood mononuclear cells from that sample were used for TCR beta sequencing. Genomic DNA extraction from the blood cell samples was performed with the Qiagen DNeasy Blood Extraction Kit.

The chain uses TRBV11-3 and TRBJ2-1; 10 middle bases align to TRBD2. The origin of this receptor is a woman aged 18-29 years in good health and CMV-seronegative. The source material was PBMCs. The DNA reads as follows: TGTGCCAGCAGTCTAAGCGGGGGGGCCGATGAGCAGTTCTTC. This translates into CASSLSGGADEQFF.